These T cell receptor beta chains were read from a single sample in a study of regulatory T cells in long-lasting Graves disease. MiXCR, run by TCRdb on the multiplex PCR reads, gives a single entry per CDR3 protein. The sample yields 200,000 to 250,000 distinct CDR3 sequences, around a fifth seen once. The sample was also reused in another study, on T cells in Graves' hyperthyroidism and ophthalmopathy.

The input for sequencing was peripheral blood mononuclear cells (PBMCs), taken at new diagnosis, from a patient treated with antithyroid drugs. These receptors all stem from a woman younger than 45 with Graves disease. The CDR3 runs from the conserved cysteine through the conserved F or W. A D gene is named only where the DNA matches it firmly. Clone size is given for some rows only: seen once, a few or many times, or a class if the clone is expanded.

>NA|NA|TRBV12-3/TRBV12-4|TRBJ2-5
TGTGCCAGCACTCGGTGGTTGAGGCCAGAGACCCAGTACTTC
CASTRWLRPETQYF
>NA|many|TRBV7-6|TRBJ2-3
TGTGCCAGCAGTCGCCAACTAGCTCAAAGCACAGATACGCAGTATTTT
CASSRQLAQSTDTQYF
>NA|many|TRBV20-1|TRBJ1-5
TGCAGTGCTAGACTCGGGGGGGACCTGAGCAATCAGCCCCAGCATTTT
CSARLGGDLSNQPQHF
>TRBD2|many|TRBV20-1|TRBJ2-6
TGCAGTGCTAGGGTGGAGGGAGGGTCTGGGGCCAACGTCCTGACTTTC
CSARVEGGSGANVLTF
>NA|many|TRBV14|TRBJ2-2
TGTGCCAGCAGGAGGTACACCGGGGAGCTGTTTTTT
CASRRYTGELFF
>TRBD2|few|TRBV7-2|TRBJ2-3
TGTGCCAGCAGCCGTCCTCTAGCGGGGGGGCCAGCAGATACGCAGTATTTT
CASSRPLAGGPADTQYF
>NA|NA|TRBV18|TRBJ2-7
TGTGCCAGCTCAGCGGGACGGAACTACGAGCAGTACTTC
CASSAGRNYEQYF
>TRBD1|many|TRBV28|TRBJ2-2
TGTGCCAGCAGTTCCGAGGGTTGTCGAGTTTGGGACAGCCCATCCTGCACCGGGGAGCTGTTTTTT
CASSSEGCRVWDSPSCTGELFF
>NA|NA|TRBV9|TRBJ2-5
TGTGCCAGCAGCAGGGGGTCAGAGACCCAGTACTTC
CASSRGSETQYF
>NA|NA|TRBV7-9|TRBJ2-1
TGTGCCAGCAGCTTAGATAGGTCCAACAATGAGCAGTTCTTC
CASSLDRSNNEQFF
>TRBD1|many|TRBV6-1|TRBJ1-1
TGTGCCAGCAACTACGACAGGGTCAACACTGAAGCTTTCTTT
CASNYDRVNTEAFF
>TRBD1|NA|TRBV5-1|TRBJ2-2
TGCGCCAGCAGCATCCGACAGGGGGAGAACACCGGGGAGCTGTTTTTT
CASSIRQGENTGELFF
>NA|NA|TRBV6-1|TRBJ2-7
TGTGCCAGCAGTGAAGCCGCCGGACGGGTCTCCTACGAGCAGTACTTC
CASSEAAGRVSYEQYF
>NA|many|TRBV7-6|TRBJ1-1
TGTGCCAGCAGCCCGGTTATGGGGGACACTGAAGCTTTCTTT
CASSPVMGDTEAFF
>NA|many|TRBV28|TRBJ2-7
TGTGCCAGCAGTTTGTTGGGTTCCTACGAGCAGTACTTC
CASSLLGSYEQYF
>NA|many|TRBV12-3/TRBV12-4|TRBJ2-4
TGTGCCAGCAGCGCTCAAAACATTCAGTACTTC
CASSAQNIQYF
>TRBD1|many|TRBV6-2/TRBV6-3|TRBJ1-1
TGTGCCAGCAGTGAGTCCCAGGGGGCAAGAGAAGCTTTCTTT
CASSESQGAREAFF
>TRBD1|many|TRBV30|TRBJ1-2
TGTGCCTGGAGCTTAGACAGGGGGCACTATGGCTACACCTTC
CAWSLDRGHYGYTF
>NA|many|TRBV11-3|TRBJ1-2
TGTGCCAGCAGCCTCCCGGGGGGCCGCAGGTTCACCTTC
CASSLPGGRRFTF
>NA|NA|TRBV12-3/TRBV12-4|TRBJ2-1
TGTGCCAGCACCCCCAGGCTTAGCTCCTACAATGAGCAGTTCTTC
CASTPRLSSYNEQFF
>NA|many|TRBV11-3|TRBJ2-1
TGTGCCAGCAGCTTTCAGCGTTTGACCCAAGCGGAGCAGTTCTTC
CASSFQRLTQAEQFF
>NA|many|TRBV12-3/TRBV12-4|TRBJ2-1
TGTGCCAGCAGTTTAGGCCCGAGTTGGCAGGGGGGAACCTACAATGAGCAGTTCTTC
CASSLGPSWQGGTYNEQFF
>TRBD1|many|TRBV18|TRBJ2-5
TGTGCCAGCTCACCCGGACAGGGCGGAGGAGAGACCCAGTACTTC
CASSPGQGGGETQYF
>TRBD2|many|TRBV4-1|TRBJ2-1
TGCGCCAGCAGCCGACAAGCCGGGACTAGCGGGTTTTGGTCCTACAATGAGCAGTTCTTC
CASSRQAGTSGFWSYNEQFF
>NA|NA|TRBV29-1|TRBJ1-1
TGCAGCGTTGAAAGGTGGGACACTGAAGCTTTCTTT
CSVERWDTEAFF
>NA|NA|TRBV28|TRBJ2-7
TGTGCCAGCAGACCAGGAGGGGGCGAGCAGTACTTC
CASRPGGGEQYF
>NA|NA|TRBV20-1|TRBJ1-5
TGCAGTGCTAGAGACGGGAATCAGCCCCAGCATTTT
CSARDGNQPQHF
>NA|few|TRBV10-3|TRBJ1-4
TGTGCCATCAGTGAGGGCAGGTCTAATGAAAAACTGTTTTTT
CAISEGRSNEKLFF
>NA|many|TRBV5-5|TRBJ2-3
TGTGCCAGCAGCTTGGTGAGCACAGATACGCAGTATTTT
CASSLVSTDTQYF
>NA|many|TRBV28|TRBJ1-1
TGTGCCAGCAGGACGGACACTGAAGCTTTCTTT
CASRTDTEAFF
>TRBD2|many|TRBV12-3/TRBV12-4|TRBJ2-1
TGTGCCAGCAGCCTCCCGGGGGGTGCCTACAATGAGCAGTTCTTC
CASSLPGGAYNEQFF
>TRBD1|many|TRBV6-1|TRBJ1-2
TGTGCCAGCAGTCCCGGACCGGGACAGCCGTACTATGGCTACACCTTC
CASSPGPGQPYYGYTF
>NA|few|TRBV27|TRBJ2-3
TGTGCCAGCAGTTTCCTAGTATCCACAGATACGCAGTATTTT
CASSFLVSTDTQYF
>TRBD1|many|TRBV14|TRBJ1-2
TGTGCCAGCAGCGCTGCTAGGACAGGCCGCTATGGCTACACCTTC
CASSAARTGRYGYTF
>NA|few|TRBV18|TRBJ2-2
TGTGCCAGCTCATCCCTTCTCGGGGAGCTGTTTTTT
CASSSLLGELFF
>TRBD1|NA|TRBV6-4|TRBJ2-7
TGTGCCAGCAGTTCGGCAGGGGGTAGCTCCTACGAGCAGTACTTC
CASSSAGGSSYEQYF
>TRBD1|many|TRBV10-3|TRBJ1-4
TGTGCCATCGGTGATATCAGGGGGGAACTGTTTTTT
CAIGDIRGELFF
>NA|many|TRBV5-1|TRBJ2-7
TGCGCCAGCAGCCCGGACGGGCAAACACCTTACGAGCAGTACTTC
CASSPDGQTPYEQYF
>NA|NA|TRBV2|TRBJ2-1
TGTGCCAGCAGTGAAGCGCTTCTCAGCGGATACTACAATGAGCAGTTCTTC
CASSEALLSGYYNEQFF
>TRBD1|many|TRBV6-2/TRBV6-3|TRBJ2-7
TGTGCCAGCAGGGAACTTGGGACAGCTCAGATGAGGGACGAGCAGTACTTC
CASRELGTAQMRDEQYF
>NA|many|TRBV24-1|TRBJ2-5
TGTGCCACCAGTGACGGCCAAACCGTACAAGAGACCCAGTACTTC
CATSDGQTVQETQYF
>TRBD2|many|TRBV7-8|TRBJ2-5
TGTGCCAGCAGCCCAATAGCGGGGGAAGAGACCCAGTACTTC
CASSPIAGEETQYF
>TRBD2|NA|TRBV4-1|TRBJ2-7
TGCGCCAGCAGCCAGGCCCGTCAGCGGGGGGACTACGAGCAGTACTTC
CASSQARQRGDYEQYF
>TRBD1|many|TRBV28|TRBJ1-1
TGTGCCAGCAGTTCCCTGGGACAGGTAGCGCCCCAAGCTTTCTTT
CASSSLGQVAPQAFF
>TRBD2|NA|TRBV10-3|TRBJ2-3
TGTGCCATCAGTGCCCGGGGGAGCGGGGGCACAGATACGCAGTATTTT
CAISARGSGGTDTQYF
>NA|NA|TRBV20-1|TRBJ2-7
TGCAGTGCTAGAGATATGCGTCCTACGGAGCAGTACTTC
CSARDMRPTEQYF
>NA|NA|TRBV4-2|TRBJ1-1
TGTGCCAGCTGCTGGGGACGGGGGAACACTGAAGCTTTCTTT
CASCWGRGNTEAFF
>TRBD1|NA|TRBV2|TRBJ1-6
TGTGCCAGCAGGCTAACAGGGGGAAATTCACCCCTCCACTTT
CASRLTGGNSPLHF
>NA|many|TRBV6-2/TRBV6-3|TRBJ1-5
TGTGCCAGCGGGACGGAGCCCCAGCATTTT
CASGTEPQHF
>TRBD1|many|TRBV9|TRBJ1-4
TGTGCCAGCAGCACCCCAGGGACAGGGGAGGAAAAACTGTTTTTT
CASSTPGTGEEKLFF
>NA|many|TRBV24-1|TRBJ1-6
TGTGCCACCAGTGAGCCTTTCCAGAGGGGATCACCCCTCCACTTT
CATSEPFQRGSPLHF
>NA|many|TRBV24-1|TRBJ1-5
TGTGCCACCAGTGATGTCGGGGGCAATCAGCCCCAGCATTTT
CATSDVGGNQPQHF
>TRBD2|many|TRBV10-2|TRBJ2-1
TGTGCCAGCAGTGAGGCCCGACTAGCGGGAGGTCGAAGCTCCTACAATGAGCAGTTCTTC
CASSEARLAGGRSSYNEQFF
>NA|many|TRBV19|TRBJ1-2
TGTGCCAGTAGTATTCTCCGGAGCGTCTATGGCTACACCTTC
CASSILRSVYGYTF
>NA|NA|TRBV10-1|TRBJ2-7
TGCGCCAGCAGTGAGGCATTGGGCAGGGCGTCCTACGAGCAGTACTTC
CASSEALGRASYEQYF
>NA|NA|TRBV4-1|TRBJ1-1
TGCGCCAGCAGCCAAGAGAGGAGCTACACTGAAGCTTTCTTT
CASSQERSYTEAFF
>TRBD2|many|TRBV7-9|TRBJ2-3
TGTGCCAGCAGCCAGACTAGCGGGGGAGAAACGCAGTATTTT
CASSQTSGGETQYF
>NA|many|TRBV7-9|TRBJ1-3
TGTGCCATCCTCTTTCAGGACCGGGGAAACACCATATATTTT
CAILFQDRGNTIYF